A selection of T cell receptor beta chains follows, all from one sample in a study of blood T cell repertoires in COVID-19. Assay: immunoSEQ multiplex PCR; the TCRdb copy retains only in-frame clones and omits some. The sample includes under 110,000 clones, about three quarters of them seen just once. Sequencing was carried out using peripheral blood. The receptors originated from a man older than 75 with COVID-19, enrolled during active disease. Each CDR3 is given with its conserved first and last residue. The D gene is left open where the match is weak. Only some rows state a clone size, as once, few, many or a class for expanded clones.

>TRBV29-1|TRBJ2-2|once|TRBD2
CSVRLADFTGELFF
TGCAGCGTTAGACTAGCAGATTTCACCGGGGAGCTGTTTTTT
>TRBV28|TRBJ1-1|few|TRBD1
CASSYRGVTEAFF
TGTGCCAGCAGTTACAGGGGTGTCACTGAAGCTTTCTTT
>TRBV13|TRBJ2-7|-|-
CASSPTRDGRGYEQYF
TGTGCCAGCAGCCCCACCCGGGACGGGAGAGGGTACGAGCAGTACTTC
>TRBV11-3|TRBJ2-1|-|TRBD2
CASSQTSGAVHEQFF
TGTGCCAGCAGCCAGACTAGCGGAGCTGTCCATGAGCAGTTCTTC
>TRBV3-1/TRBV3-2|TRBJ1-6|-|-
CASSRRGASNSPLHF
TGTGCCAGCAGCCGAAGGGGTGCCTCTAATTCACCCCTCCACTTT
>TRBV4-1|TRBJ2-7|-|-
CASSQSTGHYEQYF
TGCGCCAGCAGCCAGTCGACAGGCCACTACGAGCAGTACTTC
>TRBV4-2|TRBJ1-5|few|-
CASSQGPPAVSQPQHF
TGTGCCAGCAGCCAAGGACCCCCGGCGGTCAGTCAGCCCCAGCATTTT
>TRBV2|TRBJ1-3|-|TRBD1
CASRGQGPGNTIYF
TGTGCCAGCAGAGGACAGGGCCCCGGAAACACCATATATTTT
>TRBV7-8|TRBJ2-5|-|-
CASNPTGSGETQYF
TGTGCCAGCAACCCAACCGGGAGTGGAGAGACCCAGTACTTC
>TRBV7-8|TRBJ2-7|-|-
CASSPTGMYEQYF
TGTGCCAGCAGCCCTACAGGGATGTACGAGCAGTACTTC
>TRBV5-4|TRBJ2-1|-|TRBD2
CASSLGGREVYNEQFF
TGTGCCAGCAGCTTGGGGGGGCGGGAGGTCTACAATGAGCAGTTCTTC
>TRBV7-2|TRBJ2-1|-|-
CASSLARTPYNEQFF
TGTGCCAGCAGCTTAGCTCGGACACCGTACAATGAGCAGTTCTTC
>TRBV7-9|TRBJ1-1|-|-
CASSFNSLTEAFF
TGTGCCAGCAGCTTCAACAGCCTCACTGAAGCTTTCTTT
>TRBV6-6|TRBJ1-5|-|TRBD1
CASTHHDRANQPQHF
TGTGCCAGCACCCATCATGACAGGGCCAATCAGCCCCAGCATTTT
>TRBV19|TRBJ2-7|-|-
CASSIDAGLLTGRAYEQYF
TGTGCCAGTAGTATAGACGCGGGCCTCTTGACCGGACGCGCCTACGAGCAGTACTTC
>TRBV5-1|TRBJ2-6|once|-
CASSLDFPTGANVLTF
TGCGCCAGCAGCTTAGACTTCCCCACGGGGGCCAACGTCCTGACTTTC
>TRBV29-1|TRBJ2-3|-|TRBD2
CSVDSVAGGGSDTQYF
TGCAGCGTTGACAGTGTAGCGGGAGGGGGGTCAGATACGCAGTATTTT
>TRBV14|TRBJ1-5|-|-
CASSQDPRCMRNSGGFNSNQPQHF
TGTGCCAGCAGCCAAGACCCAAGATGTATGAGGAACAGCGGCGGCTTCAATAGCAATCAGCCCCAGCATTTT
>TRBV9|TRBJ2-3|-|-
CASSVWKGGRDTQYF
TGTGCCAGCAGCGTATGGAAAGGGGGTAGGGATACGCAGTATTTT
>TRBV7-8|TRBJ2-2|-|TRBD2
CASSLGGGSGSNTGELFF
TGTGCCAGCAGCTTAGGGGGAGGTAGCGGGAGTAACACCGGGGAGCTGTTTTTT
>TRBV19|TRBJ2-7|-|-
CASSISVEDEQYF
TGTGCCAGTAGTATTTCGGTTGAAGACGAGCAGTACTTC
>TRBV7-2|TRBJ2-1|-|-
CASSLGTGNEQFF
TGTGCCAGCAGCTTAGGGACTGGCAATGAGCAGTTCTTC
>TRBV28|TRBJ1-4|-|TRBD1
CASSLPSWDRLNEKLFF
TGTGCCAGCAGTTTACCATCCTGGGACAGACTTAATGAAAAACTGTTTTTT
>TRBV6-1|TRBJ2-3|-|TRBD2
CASSEGLAGSWDTQYF
TGTGCCAGCAGTGAAGGACTAGCGGGCTCCTGGGATACGCAGTATTTT
>TRBV14|TRBJ2-6|-|-
CASSQPGSGANVLTF
TGTGCCAGCAGCCAACCCGGCTCTGGGGCCAACGTCCTGACTTTC
>TRBV9|TRBJ2-2|-|TRBD2
CASSPRSGGRGGELFF
TGTGCCAGCAGCCCCCGTAGTGGGGGGAGGGGCGGGGAGCTGTTTTTT
>TRBV21-1|TRBJ1-5|-|-
CASSPPGQGSGRRCGYSNQPQHF
TGTGCCAGCAGCCCCCCGGGACAGGGGTCGGGCAGGCGATGTGGTTATAGCAATCAGCCCCAGCATTTT
>TRBV5-8|TRBJ1-1|-|TRBD1
CASSLGTGASRGTEAFF
TGTGCCAGCAGCTTGGGGACAGGGGCCTCCAGGGGCACTGAAGCTTTCTTT
>TRBV7-2|TRBJ2-3|-|TRBD2
CASSLAPPGGPDTQYF
TGTGCCAGCAGCTTAGCGCCCCCGGGAGGGCCTGATACGCAGTATTTT
>TRBV3-1/TRBV3-2|TRBJ2-3|few|-
CASRSQVDTQYF
TGTGCCAGCAGGTCACAGGTGGATACGCAGTATTTT
>TRBV7-9|TRBJ2-1|-|-
CASSYGQGGVGDNEQFF
TGTGCCAGCAGCTACGGACAGGGAGGGGTTGGGGACAATGAGCAGTTCTTC
>TRBV7-8|TRBJ1-5|few|TRBD1
CASSSDRGLVQPQHF
TGTGCCAGCAGCAGTGACAGGGGGCTAGTTCAGCCCCAGCATTTT
>TRBV5-1|TRBJ2-7|-|-
CASSLDSQDLLYEQYF
TGCGCCAGCAGCTTGGACTCCCAGGACTTACTTTACGAGCAGTACTTC
>TRBV11-2|TRBJ1-1|-|TRBD1
CASSLMGQGNTEAFF
TGTGCCAGCAGCTTGATGGGACAGGGGAACACTGAAGCTTTCTTT
>TRBV5-1|TRBJ2-1|-|-
CASKSVGAYNEQFF
TGCGCCAGCAAGTCCGTCGGTGCCTACAATGAGCAGTTCTTC
>TRBV6-5|TRBJ1-5|-|-
CASRAGGSGNQPQHF
TGTGCCAGCAGGGCCGGGGGAAGTGGCAATCAGCCCCAGCATTTT
>TRBV5-1|TRBJ2-5|once|-
CASSLGLQETQYF
TGCGCCAGCAGCTTGGGTTTACAAGAGACCCAGTACTTC
>TRBV28|TRBJ1-5|-|-
CASSLAARGAGWIQPQHF
TGTGCCAGCAGTTTAGCGGCCCGAGGGGCGGGGTGGATTCAGCCCCAGCATTTT
>TRBV5-1|TRBJ2-2|-|TRBD2
CASRAGQPTGELFF
TGCGCCAGCAGAGCGGGGCAGCCCACCGGGGAGCTGTTTTTT
>TRBV6-5|TRBJ1-2|-|-
CASSYRRAGNYGYTF
TGTGCCAGCAGTTACCGGAGGGCCGGGAACTATGGCTACACCTTC
>TRBV3-1/TRBV3-2|TRBJ2-5|-|-
CASSQGPRAQYF
TGTGCCAGCAGCCAAGGGCCTCGGGCCCAGTACTTC
>TRBV19|TRBJ2-1|-|-
CASSLNLREVDEQFF
TGTGCCAGTAGCCTGAACCTCAGGGAAGTGGATGAGCAGTTCTTC
>TRBV2|TRBJ2-7|-|-
CASSDPLTYEQYF
TGTGCCAGCAGTGACCCTCTAACCTACGAGCAGTACTTC
>TRBV2|TRBJ1-1|-|-
CASEGGVDTEAFF
TGTGCCAGCGAAGGGGGGGTAGACACTGAAGCTTTCTTT
>TRBV28|TRBJ1-1|-|TRBD1
CASTSPGGAAFF
TGTGCCAGCACCTCCCCAGGGGGAGCAGCTTTCTTT
>TRBV28|TRBJ2-7|-|TRBD1
CASSPSGAGGSYEQYF
TGTGCCAGCAGCCCTTCAGGGGCAGGGGGCTCCTACGAGCAGTACTTC
>TRBV4-3|TRBJ1-5|few|-
CASSLQGTDQPQHF
TGCGCCAGCAGCCTTCAGGGGACCGATCAGCCCCAGCATTTT
>TRBV4-1|TRBJ1-5|-|TRBD1
CASSHRDRGQPQHF
TGCGCCAGCAGCCACCGGGACAGGGGACAGCCCCAGCATTTT
>TRBV3-1/TRBV3-2|TRBJ1-6|-|TRBD1
CASSRTGLDSPLHF
TGTGCCAGCAGCAGGACAGGGCTGGATTCACCCCTCCACTTT
>TRBV9|TRBJ2-1|-|-
CASSVTDNEQFF
TGTGCCAGCAGCGTCACGGACAATGAGCAGTTCTTC
>TRBV10-3|TRBJ1-5|-|-
CAIKPQYSNQPQHF
TGTGCCATCAAGCCCCAATATAGCAATCAGCCCCAGCATTTT
>TRBV4-1|TRBJ2-4|-|TRBD2
CASSQDQASGRLNIQYF
TGCGCCAGCAGCCAAGATCAGGCTAGCGGGAGGCTCAACATTCAGTACTTC
>TRBV7-9|TRBJ1-3|few|-
CASSLVPLDSGNTIYF
TGTGCCAGCAGCTTAGTTCCACTCGACTCTGGAAACACCATATATTTT